This T cell receptor (beta chain) was captured in a study of regulatory T cells. V lost 6 bases and J 0 bases, leaving 12 bases between the germline ends. Germline-derived CDR1 and CDR2 are MDHEN and SYDVKM. CDR3 length equals 14 residues. Details on this clone: Its antigen remains unidentified.

The PCR used 52 TRBV and 13 TRBJ primers. TCRdb's copy holds only in-frame clones and misses some; the assay was immunoSEQ multiplex PCR. The table lists tens of thousands of clones, roughly 92% of them singletons. Study-wide results and limits: In CD3G-deficient patients, conventional CD4+ T cells were enriched for hydrophobic CDR3 residues at positions 6 and 7.

This chain joins TRBV28 and TRBJ2-7, with TRBD1 as a possible D gene (6 bases). The source material was conventional CD4+ T cells sorted from blood. The receptor's source is a child aged 2 to 15 with CD3G deficiency. CDR3: CASRRQVSSYEQYF. In nucleotides, the CDR3 is TGTGCCAGCAGACGACAGGTTAGCTCCTACGAGCAGTACTTC.